This T cell receptor (beta chain) was captured by sequencing in a study of cytomegalovirus exposure and HLA in healthy donors (dated 2017 in TCRdb). Regarding the study in general: In an earlier analysis of 587 of the donors, approximately 300 Gb of sequence data and 90 million to 120 million unique TCR beta sequences from 150 million to 200 million T cells were reported. To study patterns of TCR occurrence, a later analysis re-analyzed previously published TCR beta repertoires from around 700 donors and added high-resolution HLA genotyping. Genome-wide SNP genotypes for about three fifths of the 666 donors were used in a later genetic analysis, which treated that subset as a discovery cohort. An earlier analysis of around 640 of the donors used high-throughput TCR beta sequencing to judge whether each TCR beta V gene segment behaved as functional or pseudogenic. High-throughput TCR immunosequencing, statistical association of individual TCRs with disease status, and machine learning were combined to predict cytomegalovirus infection status. The study profiled the T cell repertoires of some 610 subjects by immunosequencing and related them to cytomegalovirus serostatus. The genetic ancestry cluster associated with self-reported Caucasian donors included roughly 84% of the roughly 400 genotyped donors. The study aimed to test whether signatures of past pathogen exposure could be identified by cataloging public T cell receptors. Rather than using new phenotypic data, the later analysis identified candidate immune exposures from TCR beta sequences and from how often those sequences occurred across donors. Typing coverage differed by locus: A, B, C, DRB1 and DQB1 were typed in roughly 620-630 donors, DQA1 in approximately 520, DPA1 in 606, and DPB1 in around 490. A separate validation cohort of about 110 different subjects was used in addition to the approximately 700-subject first cohort. Every discovery cohort repertoire had been produced on one sequencing platform. Both class I and class II loci were covered by HLA typing, at four-digit resolution. An early release covering roughly 640 HLA-typed donors comprised around 300 gigabases of sequencing data and tens of millions of unique TCR sequences. Among some 400 genotyped donors of the cohort, an average of around 250,000 unique TCR beta nucleotide sequences was sequenced per donor, of which about 19% were non-productive. Donor age, sex, ethnicity and CMV serostatus were compiled alongside the repertoire data. Roughly 5 DR-DQ haplotypes were handled as single units for association and clustering, since linkage in the cohort was strong.

As regards this clone: Its antigen target is currently unknown. Base qualities are missing; no much larger clone stands one base away.

The cohort consisted of fewer than 700 healthy bone marrow donors. At the time of sampling, every cohort member was nominally healthy, though immune exposures that went unrecorded were likely present. The donor was CMV seropositive and belonged to the group of some 290 seropositive cohort members. Each donor provided a peripheral blood sample, and peripheral blood mononuclear cells were used for TCR beta sequencing. The Qiagen DNeasy Blood Extraction Kit was used to extract genomic DNA from the blood cell samples. Library creation used the immunoSEQ multiplex PCR assay. A mixture of 60 forward primers for TCR Vbeta segments and 13 reverse primers for TCR Jbeta segments was used in the multiplex PCR. The CDR3 region of rearranged TCR beta genes was amplified from genomic DNA with a multiplex PCR assay. Amplified TCR beta libraries were sequenced as 87-base-pair reads on the Illumina HiSeq System. Turning to the authors' computational methods: A later analysis counted tens of millions of unique TCR beta chains across the approximately 700 repertoires, and 9 million to 14 million of these chains were shared by at least two donors. Raw reads were error-corrected and collapsed into unique sequences with a nearest-neighbor algorithm that merged closely related sequences to remove PCR and sequencing errors. Alignment of CDR3 sequences to IMGT reference sequences was used to assign V, D and J gene segments. For a sequence to be retained, at least a six-nucleotide match to both a V gene segment and a J gene segment was required. Rearrangements were called productive when the CDR3 lacked stop codons and stayed in frame with V and J; all others were non-productive. Following IMGT convention, CDR3 was defined as the stretch from the second conserved V-encoded cysteine to the conserved J-encoded phenylalanine. In an earlier analysis of 550 to 650 of the donors, sequences lacking an unambiguous match to a single V gene segment were excluded. In an earlier analysis of 450 to 750 of the donors, a V segment was called functional when productive rearrangements were above 56.7%, and segregating when the standard deviation between donors exceeded 5%. A statistical classification framework was developed to diagnose cytomegalovirus status using the catalog of TCR beta chain sequences. A later analysis assigned V and J genes by comparing TCR nucleotide sequences with IMGT/GENE-DB human TR gene sequences. In a later analysis, CDR3 sequences and most-parsimonious VDJ recombination scenarios were assigned using the TCRdist pipeline. In a later analysis, each TCR beta chain was defined by its CDR3 amino acid sequence together with its V-gene family, and reads without a unique V-gene family were excluded. In a later analysis, nearly 600 highly shared, low-generation-probability nucleotide sequences were removed to address suspected cross-contamination and a sequencing artifact. For each public chain, a later analysis derived a clonal expansion index from normalized ranks of inferred template counts within each repertoire. In a later analysis, generation probabilities were computed with a VDJ recombination model fitted to out-of-frame rearrangements, and the resulting probabilities were checked against IGoR. A later analysis scored TCR-TCR, TCR-HLA and TCR-CMV co-occurrence with hypergeometric tests, applying a repertoire-size bias correction to TCR pairs. A later analysis estimated false discovery rates by permuting HLA or CMV assignments 20 times. In a later analysis, co-occurring TCRs were grouped with DBSCAN, and TCRdist sequence similarity was added when clustering was performed within HLA-allele-positive subsets. Repertoires with fewer than 30,000 or more than 120,000 public chains, plus five repertoires with anomalous nucleotide sharing, were excluded from co-occurrence clustering. TCRdb's version of the immuneACCESS table is confined to in-frame rearrangements and falls short of the full clone set. An unresolved V gene accounts for under half of the shortfall where checked; the remainder is of unknown origin. D and trimming were read from the DNA, whereas the V and J calls and clone size are those reported in that table. The sample has roughly 200,000 clones on record, around 88% of them singletons. Clones ranked in the top ten supply more than 1.5% of the sample.

General conclusions and limits of the study: According to a later analysis, TCR association rates differed among HLA loci, with DRB1 alleles showing the most associated TCRs and HLA-C alleles showing the fewest. Because some donors lacked HLA typing at each locus, the association tests relied only on the typed subset. The study listed 164 TCR beta chains as associated with cytomegalovirus. A later analysis reported that several top co-occurrence clusters appeared linked to parvovirus B19, influenza, CMV and Epstein-Barr virus. For the cohort, immune exposure information was limited to CMV serostatus. Strong co-occurrence of HLA alleles, especially DR and DQ, made assigning TCR associations to individual alleles difficult. In a later analysis, HLA-associated TCR beta chains were found to be more clonally expanded and to have lower generation probabilities than equally common non-associated chains. Across donors, most TCR sequences were observed very rarely, whereas some public TCRs were present in many individuals. In an earlier analysis of more than 500 of the donors, most TCR beta V segments appeared in productive rearrangements about 87% or about 30% of the time, broadly matching IMGT annotations. In a later analysis, about 17,000 TCR beta sequences were associated with specific HLA alleles at a false discovery rate of 0.05. In a later genetic analysis, a missense DCLRE1C variant was associated with V-gene and J-gene trimming of TCR beta chains, and the association was replicated in an independent cohort. In vitro tests confirmed that a few of the cytomegalovirus-associated TCR beta chains recognize cytomegalovirus antigens. Compared with the approximately 670-donor mean, donors in an Asian-associated ancestry cluster had fewer N-insertions in productive TCRs, according to a later genetic analysis. The authors suggested that the approach could potentially be extended to other disease states and immunological phenotypes. Most CMV-associated TCR beta chains appeared to be HLA-restricted in a later analysis, and the HLA associations seemed to be driven largely by CMV exposure. The presence/absence analyses assumed that sequencing depth was roughly uniform across donors, and that assumption may not be true. The classifier was reported to diagnose cytomegalovirus status with high specificity and sensitivity in both the original and validation cohorts. A cluster of highly shared sequence variants was judged likely to be a technical artifact of the sequencing pipeline. Only TCR beta chains were sequenced in this cohort, and the absence of alpha or paired-chain data limited detectable features. Correlated functional status among segregating V segments might reflect linkage disequilibrium, but an unknown experimental factor could not be ruled out. A further reported finding was that TCR beta sequences accurately predicted the HLA-A and HLA-B alleles for most subjects in the first cohort. The earlier analysis of some 560 of the donors excluded approximately 17 rarely observed V segments, including chromosome 9 orphons, because counts were too low.

Sequenced: PBMCs. The sequence was collected from a man aged 40-49 years in good health and CMV-seropositive.

This receptor carries the CDR3 CASSLDERGVNTGELFF. In nucleotide form, the sequence is TGTGCCAGCAGCTTAGATGAACGGGGGGTGAATACCGGGGAGCTGTTTTTT. The sequence links TRBV11-3 to TRBJ2-2; 7 bases in the junction line up with TRBD2. Germline trimming amounts to 0 bases on V and 5 bases on J, with 9 as the count of junction bases outside the gene matches. CDR1 SGHNT and CDR2 YENEEA were looked up in the germline V gene. Including cysteine and phenylalanine, the CDR3 has 17 amino acids. CDR3 DNA is the only sequence kept; it has 51 bases, read in frame from the first base.